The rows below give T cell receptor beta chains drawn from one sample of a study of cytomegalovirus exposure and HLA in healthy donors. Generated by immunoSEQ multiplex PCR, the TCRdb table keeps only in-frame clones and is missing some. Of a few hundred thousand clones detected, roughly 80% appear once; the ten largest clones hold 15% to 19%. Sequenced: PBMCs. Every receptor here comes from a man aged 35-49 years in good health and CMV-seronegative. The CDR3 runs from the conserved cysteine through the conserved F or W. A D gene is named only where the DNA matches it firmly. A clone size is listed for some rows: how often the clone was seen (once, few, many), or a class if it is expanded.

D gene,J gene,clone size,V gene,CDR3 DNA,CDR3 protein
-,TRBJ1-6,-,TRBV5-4,TGTGCCAGCAGCTTAACAGGGAGCAATTCACCCCTCCACTTT,CASSLTGSNSPLHF
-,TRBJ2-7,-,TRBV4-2,TGTGCCAGCAGCCTACAGCAGAACGAGCAGTACTTC,CASSLQQNEQYF
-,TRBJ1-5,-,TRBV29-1,TGCAGCGTTGAAGGGCAGGATGGTCAGCCCCAGCATTTT,CSVEGQDGQPQHF
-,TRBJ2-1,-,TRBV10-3,TGTGCCATCAGTGAGTCGAGAGGGAGCGGTGATGAGCAGTTCTTC,CAISESRGSGDEQFF
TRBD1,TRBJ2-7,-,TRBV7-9,TGTTCCAGCAGCTTTGGGTGGGGGAGGAGGACAGGGTCCTACGAGCAGTACTTC,CSSSFGWGRRTGSYEQYF
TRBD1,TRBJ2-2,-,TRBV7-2,TGTGCCAGCAGTCCCCAGGGGGCCGGGGAGCTGTTTTTT,CASSPQGAGELFF
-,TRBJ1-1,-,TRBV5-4,TGTGCCAGCAGCATGGGGAGATTGAGAGCTTTCTTT,CASSMGRLRAFF
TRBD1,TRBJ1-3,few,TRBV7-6,TGTGCCAGCAGCTCTAGAGGGACAGCCAATCTCTCTGGAAACACCATATATTTT,CASSSRGTANLSGNTIYF
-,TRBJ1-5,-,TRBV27,TGTGCCAGCAAAAAGAACAGGGAGGGTCAGCCCCAGCATTTT,CASKKNREGQPQHF
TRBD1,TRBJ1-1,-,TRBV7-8,TGTGCCAGCAGCTTACCAGGGGACAGGGGCCCGTTGAACACTGAAGCTTTCTTT,CASSLPGDRGPLNTEAFF
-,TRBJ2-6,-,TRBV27,TGTGCCAGCAGTTTCTCCGGGACATCCATCTCTGGGGCCAACGTCCTGACTTTC,CASSFSGTSISGANVLTF
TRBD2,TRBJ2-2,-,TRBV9,TGTGCCAGCAGCGTAGTAGCGGGGGCTCCCGGGGAGCTGTTTTTT,CASSVVAGAPGELFF
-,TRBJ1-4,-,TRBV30,TGTGCCTGGACCCCGGGGGAAAAACTGTTTTTT,CAWTPGEKLFF
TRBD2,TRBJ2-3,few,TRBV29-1,TGCAGCGTTCCCCCGGGACTAGCGGGAGGGCGGAGGGGAGATACGCAGTATTTT,CSVPPGLAGGRRGDTQYF
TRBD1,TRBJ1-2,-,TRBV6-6,TGTGCCAGCAGTTACGGGCAGGGGGCTCACTATGGCTACACCTTC,CASSYGQGAHYGYTF
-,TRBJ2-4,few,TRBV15,TGTGCCACCTCCAGGCCAGGAAACATTCAGTACTTC,CATSRPGNIQYF
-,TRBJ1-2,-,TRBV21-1,TGTGCCAGCAGCAAAGTCAGGGGACAGCAAATTAACTATGGCTACACCTTC,CASSKVRGQQINYGYTF
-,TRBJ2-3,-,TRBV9,TGTGCCAGCAGCTCCGACTACACAGATACGCAGTATTTT,CASSSDYTDTQYF
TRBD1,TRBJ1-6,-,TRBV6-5,TGTGCCAGCAGTTTCGACAGGGATTCACCCCTCCACTTT,CASSFDRDSPLHF
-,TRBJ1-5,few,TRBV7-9,TGTGCCAGCAGCTTAGAAGGGGGTTTGCAGCCCCAGCATTTT,CASSLEGGLQPQHF
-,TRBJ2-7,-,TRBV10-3,TGTGCCATCAGTGAGTCTTATAGCTCCTACGAGCAGTACTTC,CAISESYSSYEQYF
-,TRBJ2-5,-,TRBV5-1,TGCGCCAGCAGCTTGGCCGCGCAGGCCGAGACCCAGTACTTC,CASSLAAQAETQYF
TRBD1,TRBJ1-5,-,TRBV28,TGTGCCAGCAGGCACTACGGGACAGGGGTTAATCAGCCCCAGCATTTT,CASRHYGTGVNQPQHF
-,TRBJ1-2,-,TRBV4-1,TGCGCCAGCAGCCAGGATGGGACAAATGGGGCGGGCTACACCTTC,CASSQDGTNGAGYTF
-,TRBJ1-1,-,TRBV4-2,TGTGCCAGCAGCCAAGATCTCCCGGTGAACACTGAAGCTTTCTTT,CASSQDLPVNTEAFF
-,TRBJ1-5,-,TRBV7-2,TGTGCCAGCAGCCCTGGTGGAGGCGGAGGTCAGCCCCAGCATTTT,CASSPGGGGGQPQHF
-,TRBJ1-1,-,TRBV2,TGTGCCAGCAGTCCCGGGGACACTGAAGCTTTCTTT,CASSPGDTEAFF
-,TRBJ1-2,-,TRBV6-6,TGTGCCAGCAGTTACGGCTCGGTGAGGGAAAACTATGGCTACACCTTC,CASSYGSVRENYGYTF
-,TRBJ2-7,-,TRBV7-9,TGTTCCAGCAGCTTGGGGGGGGCGCAAAACGAGCAGTACTTC,CSSSLGGAQNEQYF
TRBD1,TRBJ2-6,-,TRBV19,TGTGCCAGTAAGGGGGCCGGGGCCAACGTCCTGACTTTC,CASKGAGANVLTF
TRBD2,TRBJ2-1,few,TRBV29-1,TGCAGCGTTGAAGATCTTGCGGGGGGAGGGTTTAGCAATAATGAGCAGTTCTTC,CSVEDLAGGGFSNNEQFF
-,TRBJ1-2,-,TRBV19,TGTGCCAGTAGTAAGGGAGGGAAATACTATGGCTACACCTTC,CASSKGGKYYGYTF
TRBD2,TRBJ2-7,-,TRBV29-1,TGCAGCGTCGCGGCGGTGACTAGCGGGGGGGCATCGCAGTACTTC,CSVAAVTSGGASQYF
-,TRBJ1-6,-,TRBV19,TGTGCCAGTAGCCCGGGACAAGGGTATAATTCACCCCTCCACTTT,CASSPGQGYNSPLHF
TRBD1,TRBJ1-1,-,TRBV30,TGTGCCTGGAGTCGAGGACAGGCTCTCCCTGAAGCTTTCTTT,CAWSRGQALPEAFF
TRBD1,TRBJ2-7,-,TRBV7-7,TGTGCCAGCAGCCCCCGGACAGGGGGCTTTACCTACGAGCAGTACTTC,CASSPRTGGFTYEQYF
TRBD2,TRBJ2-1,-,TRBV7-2,TGTGCCAGCAGCTCTGCGGGGGGGCCCTACAATGAGCAGTTCTTC,CASSSAGGPYNEQFF
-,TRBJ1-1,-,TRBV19,TGTGCCAGTAGTATTAGTGTGAACACTGAAGCTTTCTTT,CASSISVNTEAFF
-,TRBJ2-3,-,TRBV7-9,TGTGCCAGCAGCCACAGGTCCACTAATACGCAGTATTTT,CASSHRSTNTQYF
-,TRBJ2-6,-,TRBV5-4,TGTGCCAGCAGCCCGGAGCTCTCTGGGGCCAACGTCCTGACTTTC,CASSPELSGANVLTF
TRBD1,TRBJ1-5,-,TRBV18,TGTGCCAGCTCATTCACAGGGGGCGTTCAGCCCCAGCATTTT,CASSFTGGVQPQHF